The clone carrying this T cell receptor beta chain was recorded at least ten times. These data are taken from a study of identical twins. With template switching, a universal primer site was added, and the cDNA carried unique molecular identifiers. TCRdb reanalysed the 5' RACE reads using MiXCR and keeps one entry per CDR3 protein. Of roughly 630,000 distinct CDR3 sequences listed, roughly 7.2% were seen once; the top ten hold about 1.6%. This CDR3 is 16 amino acids long. Per the germline V gene, CDR1 is PRHDT and CDR2 is FYEKMQ (reference sequence). Trimming removed 4 bases from V and 0 bases from J; junction bases left unmatched: 8. The same sample was also used in a study of yellow fever vaccine responses in identical twins. As that report states: Twins showed a vaccine T cell response that reportedly seemed partly convergent, partly personalized.

J is TRBJ2-5 and V is TRBV13; 7 bases line up with TRBD2. The receptor's source is a young woman in good health. Material for sequencing was PBMCs. The CDR3: CASSSREAGHQETQYF. CDR3 DNA sequence: TGTGCCAGCAGCTCCCGGGAAGCGGGACACCAAGAGACCCAGTACTTC.